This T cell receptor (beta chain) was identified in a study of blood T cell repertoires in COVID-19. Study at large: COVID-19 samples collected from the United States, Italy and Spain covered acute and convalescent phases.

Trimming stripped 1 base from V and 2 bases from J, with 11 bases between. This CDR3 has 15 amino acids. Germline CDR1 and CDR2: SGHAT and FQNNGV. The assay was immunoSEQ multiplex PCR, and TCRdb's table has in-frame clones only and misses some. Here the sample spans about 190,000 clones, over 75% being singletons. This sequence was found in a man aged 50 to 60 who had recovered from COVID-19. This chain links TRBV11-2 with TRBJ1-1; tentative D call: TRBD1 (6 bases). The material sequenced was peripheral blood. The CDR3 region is CASSLVAGVNTEAFF. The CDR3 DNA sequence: TGTGCCAGCAGCTTAGTAGCAGGGGTCAACACTGAAGCTTTCTTT.